These T cell receptor beta chains were read from a single sample in a study of OX40 agonist ivuxolimab in advanced cancers. Here immunoSEQ multiplex PCR was the method, and the copy in TCRdb shows in-frame clones only, minus some. The table records roughly 46,000 clones, approximately 80% of them present only once. The sample was CD4+ or CD8+ T cells sorted from blood, taken in a trial of the OX40 agonist ivuxolimab. Every receptor here comes from an adult with an advanced solid tumor such as melanoma, head and neck, liver or kidney cancer. CDR3s include the opening cysteine and the closing phenylalanine or tryptophan. The D gene is left open where the match is weak. Not all rows give a size; the values are once, few, many and, for expanded clones, a class.

D,J,V,size,CDR3,DNA
NA,TRBJ1-5,TRBV5-6,NA,CASSLFGLTNQPQHF,TGTGCCAGCAGCTTGTTCGGGTTAACCAATCAGCCCCAGCATTTT
NA,TRBJ2-1,TRBV9,NA,CASSADISKHNEQFF,TGTGCCAGCAGCGCGGACATCTCAAAACACAATGAGCAGTTCTTC
NA,TRBJ2-3,TRBV7-9,NA,CASSQAGRGDTQYF,TGTGCCAGCAGCCAAGCGGGTCGAGGGGATACGCAGTATTTT
TRBD1,TRBJ2-2,TRBV4-1,NA,CASRGGQGSNTGELFF,TGCGCCAGCAGGGGGGGACAGGGATCGAACACCGGGGAGCTGTTTTTT
NA,TRBJ1-6,TRBV11-2,NA,CASNPGRGSNSPLHF,TGTGCCAGCAACCCTGGCAGGGGATCAAATTCACCCCTCCACTTT
TRBD1,TRBJ1-2,TRBV6-1,NA,CASRGDSPTYGYTF,TGTGCCAGCAGGGGGGACAGTCCGACTTATGGCTACACCTTC
NA,TRBJ1-1,TRBV14,NA,CASSPSTGTHTEAFF,TGTGCCAGCAGCCCAAGTACAGGGACCCACACTGAAGCTTTCTTT
TRBD1,TRBJ1-1,TRBV5-1,NA,CASSPEDRRNTEAFF,TGCGCCAGCAGCCCAGAGGACAGGAGGAACACTGAAGCTTTCTTT
NA,TRBJ1-1,TRBV5-1,NA,CASSLVAGGNTEAFF,TGCGCCAGCAGCTTGGTGGCAGGAGGGAACACTGAAGCTTTCTTT
NA,TRBJ2-5,TRBV5-4,NA,CASSGGAQETQYF,TGTGCCAGCAGCGGGGGGGCCCAAGAGACCCAGTACTTC
NA,TRBJ2-1,TRBV18,once,CASSPLRTVHEQFF,TGTGCCAGCTCACCCCTCCGGACAGTGCATGAGCAGTTCTTC
NA,TRBJ1-2,TRBV7-2,once,CASSSRTPNSGYTF,TGTGCCAGCAGCTCTAGGACACCTAACTCTGGCTACACCTTC
NA,TRBJ1-1,TRBV5-1,NA,CASSLSPGNYEAFF,TGCGCCAGCAGCCTAAGCCCCGGGAATTACGAGGCTTTCTTT
TRBD1,TRBJ1-4,TRBV4-1,few,CASSQGELGQGIATNEKLFF,TGCGCCAGCAGCCAAGGAGAATTGGGACAGGGAATCGCAACTAATGAAAAACTGTTTTTT
TRBD2,TRBJ2-2,TRBV15,NA,CATSIGSGGTGELFF,TGTGCCACCAGCATTGGTAGCGGGGGCACCGGGGAGCTGTTTTTT
NA,TRBJ1-4,TRBV15,NA,CATSGGAGYEKLFF,TGTGCCACCAGCGGAGGTGCGGGGTATGAAAAACTGTTTTTT
NA,TRBJ1-3,TRBV4-2,NA,CASSLGGSGNTIYF,TGTGCCAGCAGCTTGGGAGGATCTGGAAACACCATATATTTT
NA,TRBJ1-5,TRBV30,once,CAWSGSPNQPQHF,TGTGCCTGGAGTGGGTCGCCTAATCAGCCCCAGCATTTT
TRBD1,TRBJ1-2,TRBV30,medium-sized,CAWSRDRGNGYTF,TGTGCCTGGAGTCGAGACAGGGGAAACGGCTACACCTTC
TRBD1,TRBJ2-2,TRBV5-1,NA,CASSLGTANTGELFF,TGCGCCAGCAGCTTAGGGACAGCGAACACCGGGGAGCTGTTTTTT
NA,TRBJ2-7,TRBV7-2,NA,CASSQIRAYEQYF,TGTGCCAGCAGCCAAATCAGGGCCTACGAGCAGTACTTC
NA,TRBJ1-6,TRBV7-9,NA,CASSPQPGAINSPLHF,TGTGCCAGCAGCCCCCAGCCAGGGGCGATTAATTCACCCCTCCACTTT
NA,TRBJ1-1,TRBV30,NA,CAWSVQGAGEAFF,TGTGCCTGGAGTGTACAAGGGGCCGGTGAAGCTTTCTTT
NA,TRBJ2-6,TRBV5-5,NA,CASSLDRVSVLTF,TGTGCCAGCAGCTTGGACAGGGTGTCCGTCCTGACTTTC
NA,TRBJ1-2,TRBV4-1,NA,CASSQDVTSQGYYGYTF,TGCGCCAGCAGCCAAGATGTAACGAGCCAGGGGTACTATGGCTACACCTTC
NA,TRBJ2-7,TRBV10-3,NA,CAISVGGKGSYEQYF,TGTGCCATCAGTGTTGGGGGGAAGGGCTCCTACGAGCAGTACTTC
NA,TRBJ1-3,TRBV9,NA,CASSVVGTAVSGNTIYF,TGTGCCAGCAGCGTAGTTGGTACGGCTGTCTCTGGAAACACCATATATTTT
NA,TRBJ2-1,TRBV5-4,few,CASSLVAGAIYNEQFF,TGTGCCAGCAGCTTGGTGGCGGGGGCCATCTACAATGAGCAGTTCTTC
TRBD1,TRBJ2-3,TRBV6-5,NA,CASSYGTGRDTQYF,TGTGCCAGCAGTTACGGGACAGGCAGAGATACGCAGTATTTT
NA,TRBJ2-6,TRBV7-9,NA,CASNEQGSGANVLTF,TGTGCCAGCAACGAACAGGGCTCTGGGGCCAACGTCCTGACTTTC
NA,TRBJ2-3,TRBV2,NA,CASRTGTDTDTQYF,TGTGCCAGCAGGACCGGGACGGACACAGATACGCAGTATTTT
NA,TRBJ2-3,TRBV4-3,NA,CASSQGESRLTDTQYF,TGCGCCAGCAGCCAAGGGGAGTCCCGACTCACAGATACGCAGTATTTT
TRBD2,TRBJ2-3,TRBV5-6,few,CASSLVSGGRRGTDTQYF,TGTGCCAGCAGCTTAGTCAGCGGGGGGAGGCGGGGCACAGATACGCAGTATTTT
NA,TRBJ2-6,TRBV5-5,NA,CASSLGYSTFSGANVLTF,TGTGCCAGCAGCTTAGGGTACAGCACTTTCTCTGGGGCCAACGTCCTGACTTTC
NA,TRBJ2-7,TRBV29-1,NA,CSGKFRDDEQYF,TGCAGCGGGAAGTTCCGGGACGACGAGCAGTACTTC
NA,TRBJ1-3,TRBV18,NA,CASSPSVSGQSLSGNTIYF,TGTGCCAGCTCACCATCAGTGTCCGGACAAAGCCTCTCTGGAAACACCATATATTTT
NA,TRBJ1-2,TRBV7-2,few,CASSFDLRDGYTF,TGTGCCAGCAGCTTCGACCTTCGAGATGGCTACACCTTC
NA,TRBJ2-3,TRBV4-2,NA,CASSQDRGGPSDTQYF,TGTGCCAGCAGCCAAGATCGTGGGGGCCCGTCAGATACGCAGTATTTT
NA,TRBJ1-5,TRBV30,NA,CAWSFGEYNQPQHF,TGTGCCTGGAGTTTCGGGGAGTACAATCAGCCCCAGCATTTT
TRBD2,TRBJ2-3,TRBV7-2,NA,CASSRPMMASGGRADTQYF,TGTGCCAGCAGCCGCCCCATGATGGCTAGCGGGGGGCGGGCAGATACGCAGTATTTT
TRBD1,TRBJ2-7,TRBV19,NA,CASTPGQGEREQYF,TGTGCCAGTACCCCAGGACAGGGGGAGCGGGAGCAGTACTTC
NA,TRBJ1-1,TRBV19,NA,CASRTRGELNTEAFF,TGTGCCAGTAGGACCAGGGGCGAATTGAACACTGAAGCTTTCTTT
NA,TRBJ1-1,TRBV5-1,once,CASSLLSGGGNTEAFF,TGCGCCAGCAGCTTGCTGTCCGGAGGGGGAAACACTGAAGCTTTCTTT
TRBD1,TRBJ1-3,TRBV7-9,NA,CASSGMGTGGYGNTIYF,TGTGCCAGCAGCGGTATGGGGACAGGAGGCTATGGAAACACCATATATTTT
TRBD2,TRBJ2-2,TRBV30,NA,CAWNDLMRGGTGELFF,TGTGCCTGGAATGACCTTATGAGGGGAGGGACCGGGGAGCTGTTTTTT
NA,TRBJ1-1,TRBV7-9,NA,CASSLAGNTEAFF,TGTGCCAGCAGCTTAGCGGGTAACACTGAAGCTTTCTTT
NA,TRBJ1-5,TRBV6-1,once,CASSPRGSNQPQHF,TGTGCCAGCAGTCCAAGGGGTAGCAATCAGCCCCAGCATTTT
TRBD1,TRBJ1-3,TRBV18,NA,CASSPTGQGLHSGNTIYF,TGTGCCAGCTCACCTACGGGACAGGGCCTACACTCTGGAAACACCATATATTTT
TRBD1,TRBJ2-7,TRBV6-1,NA,CASSEAGTGAYEQYF,TGTGCCAGCAGTGAAGCGGGGACAGGGGCCTACGAGCAGTACTTC
NA,TRBJ1-4,TRBV9,few,CASSVGTLTNEKLFF,TGTGCCAGCAGCGTAGGAACATTAACTAATGAAAAACTGTTTTTT
TRBD2,TRBJ2-1,TRBV5-1,NA,CASSLKAGGSGVEQFF,TGCGCCAGCAGCTTAAAGGCGGGGGGGAGCGGAGTAGAGCAGTTCTTC
NA,TRBJ2-1,TRBV5-6,NA,CASSLAWGVAYNEQFF,TGTGCCAGCAGCTTGGCCTGGGGGGTAGCATACAATGAGCAGTTCTTC
NA,TRBJ2-1,TRBV27,NA,CASSRDGSSYNEQFF,TGTGCCAGCAGTCGAGACGGTAGCTCCTACAATGAGCAGTTCTTC
NA,TRBJ2-3,TRBV5-6,NA,CASSLGTVDTQYF,TGTGCCAGCAGCTTGGGGACGGTAGATACGCAGTATTTT